Listed here are 8 T cell receptor beta chains from one sample, sequenced in a study of T-cell memory formation after mild COVID-19. One entry per CDR3 protein, called by TCRdb with MiXCR from the 5' RACE reads. The sample contains 500,000 to 550,000 distinct CDR3 sequences, approximately 20% of which appear only once. The sequencing input was PBMCs or a T cell subset sorted from them (not recorded which). These receptors came from an adult woman who had mild COVID-19 (a few samples of this study predate the infection). Cell type and time point are not known.

This chain joins TRBV9 and TRBJ2-1; the match to TRBD2 covers 11 bases. Looked up from germline, CDR1 is SGDLS and CDR2 is YYNGEE. V lost 2 bases to trimming and J lost 7 bases; unmatched junction nucleotides: 5. The CDR3 totals 15 residues. CDR3 in DNA: TGTGCCAGCAGCGTCACTAGCGGGAGATGGAATGAGCAGTTCTTC. This sequence encodes CASSVTSGRWNEQFF. Using reference TRBV9 and TRBJ2-1 for the parts outside the CDR3, the full variable domain is DSGVTQTPKHLITATGQRVTLRCSPRSGDLSVYWYQQSLDQGLQFLIQYYNGEERAKGNILERFSAQQFPDLHSELNLSSLELGDSALYFCASSVTSGRWNEQFFGPGTRLTVL.

This clonotype was counted a few times. This chain joins TRBV10-3 and TRBJ2-1, with 8 bases identical to TRBD1. CDR1 and CDR2 from the germline V gene are ENHRY and SYGVKD. Unmatched junction bases numbered 9, after V lost 5 bases and J lost 0 bases. The CDR3 covers 17 residues. The CDR3 DNA is TGTGCCATCAGTCTGGCAGGGGGCTCGAGCTCCTACAATGAGCAGTTCTTC. Its translation is CAISLAGGSSSYNEQFF.

This sequence joins TRBV7-9 and TRBJ2-1; D perhaps matches TRBD2 (5 bases). V dropped 4 bases and J dropped 3 bases, with 16 bases sitting between them. Germline CDR1 is SEHNR and CDR2 is FQNEAQ (reference sequence). CDR3 length equals 16 residues. The chain's CDR3 is CASSWTASRHYNEQFF. The CDR3 coding sequence is TGTGCCAGCAGCTGGACTGCTTCACGCCACTACAATGAGCAGTTCTTC.

This clonotype was picked up a small number of times. The CDR3 coding sequence is TGTGCCTGGACCTTTTGGGACTGGAGCACAGATACGCAGTATTTT. Protein product: CAWTFWDWSTDTQYF. The V and J genes are TRBV30 and TRBJ2-3; D is perhaps TRBD2 (6 bases). This CDR3 region has 15 residues. Germline CDR1 reads GTSNPN; CDR2 reads SVGIG (reference sequence). V was cut by 4 bases and J by 0 bases, with 14 bases left in between.

This clonotype has ten or more counts. The gene calls are TRBV11-2 and TRBJ2-7; 15 bases match TRBD2. Germline V gene data show CDR1 as SGHAT and CDR2 as FQNNGV. With 6 bases clipped from V and 5 bases from J, the junction kept 5 bases outside the gene matches. This CDR3 is built from 15 residues. CDR3 sequence (DNA): TGTGCCAGCAGAAGGACTAGCGGGAGGGTCGACGAGCAGTACTTC. Translating it yields CASRRTSGRVDEQYF.

The V gene is TRBV29-1, the J gene TRBJ2-7, with 8 nucleotides matching TRBD1. This CDR3 spans 13 amino acids. Germline V lookup: CDR1 SQVTM, CDR2 ANQGSEA. J was trimmed by 1 base and V by 4 bases; bases with no gene match: 3. CDR3 sequence (DNA): TGCAGCGTTGGGACAGGGACGTCCTACGAGCAGTACTTC. It codes for CSVGTGTSYEQYF.

This clonotype was observed a handful of times. The chain combines TRBV7-3 with TRBJ2-2; a possible D gene is TRBD2 (6 bases). Between the trimmed V and J ends, which lost 4 bases and 4 bases, there was a span of 28 bases. CDR1 and CDR2 (germline): SGHTA, FQGTGA. The CDR3 extends over 20 amino acids. This chain's CDR3 is CASSSFSGTSRPSITGELFF. The CDR3 DNA is TGTGCCAGCAGCTCCTTCTCCGGGACTTCACGTCCCTCGATCACCGGGGAGCTGTTTTTT.

The rearrangement links TRBV4-3 to TRBJ2-2; D unresolved. Germline V lookup: CDR1 LGHNA, CDR2 YSLEER. The V end was cut by 4 bases, the J end by 4 bases, with 16 bases between. The CDR3 spans 16 residues. Here the CDR3 DNA reads TGCGCCAGCAGCCCTTATAGTTCAGACCGCACCGGGGAGCTGTTTTTT. Encoded protein: CASSPYSSDRTGELFF.